The 10 T cell receptor beta chains below were found in one sample sequenced in a study of control samples from healthy donors and cancer patients. The assay was immunoSEQ multiplex PCR, and TCRdb's table has in-frame clones only and misses some. The sample consists of approximately 140,000 clones, 88% of them appearing once. The sequencing input was blood. Every receptor here comes from a woman in her 30s in good health.

J is TRBJ2-3 and V is TRBV18; 7 bases align to TRBD2. V shed 3 bases and J 2 bases; nucleotides not matched to a gene: 8. The length of the CDR3 is 16 residues. Germline V gene sequence: CDR1 KGHSH, CDR2 LQKENI. Here the CDR3 DNA reads TGTGCCAGCTCACCTTCGGCGGGAGAGGTCACAGATACGCAGTATTTT. Encoded protein: CASSPSAGEVTDTQYF.

J is TRBJ2-7 and V is TRBV9; D may correspond to TRBD1 or TRBD2 (5 bases each). The V end was cut by 0 bases, the J end by 2 bases, with 9 bases between. CDR3 length: 14 residues. Germline lookup yields CDR1 SGDLS and CDR2 YYNGEE. CDR3 in amino acids: CASSVAGDPYEQYF. CDR3 nucleotides: TGTGCCAGCAGCGTAGCCGGGGACCCCTACGAGCAGTACTTC.

This chain links TRBV6-6 with TRBJ1-1; tentative D call: TRBD1 (5 bases). CDR3 length: 15 amino acids. Trimming removed 5 bases from V and 0 bases from J, with 13 bases in between. Germline loops: CDR1 MNHNY, CDR2 SVGAGI (reference sequence). The CDR3 bases are TGTGCCAGCAGTCCCCCACAGGACTTGAACACTGAAGCTTTCTTT. Protein sequence: CASSPPQDLNTEAFF.

The chain links TRBV5-4 to TRBJ1-1, with D maybe TRBD1 (6 bases). CDR3 length: 13 amino acids. Trimming pared 0 bases from V and 9 bases from J, leaving 12 bases between. CDR1 is SGHNT, CDR2 YYREEE, per germline (reference sequence). CDR3 bases: TGTGCCAGCAGCTTGGGAACAGGGCGGCAAGCTTTCTTT. Translated, it gives CASSLGTGRQAFF.

The chain is built from TRBV30 and TRBJ2-7; either TRBD1 or TRBD2 may fit D (5 bases each). Germline V gives CDR1 GTSNPN, CDR2 SVGIG (reference sequence). V shed 2 bases and J shed 0 bases, with 14 bases lying between them. The CDR3 has 15 amino acids. CDR3 protein: CAWSTSGTVSYEQYF. The CDR3 DNA is TGTGCCTGGAGTACTTCCGGGACGGTCTCCTACGAGCAGTACTTC.

The chain couples TRBV27 to TRBJ1-1, with D possibly being TRBD1 (5 bases). Germline values: CDR1 MNHEY, CDR2 SMNVEV (reference sequence). This CDR3 contains 16 residues. V lost 4 bases to trimming and J lost 3 bases, with 18 bases between them. CDR3 loop: CASSSEGLGLDTEAFF. The CDR3 DNA sequence: TGTGCCAGCAGTTCCGAGGGGCTGGGGTTGGACACTGAAGCTTTCTTT.

This chain connects TRBV30 to TRBJ2-7; D gene unclear. The V end was cut by 0 bases, the J end by 3 bases, with 15 bases between. Germline-derived CDR1 and CDR2 are GTSNPN and SVGIG (reference sequence). CDR3 length: 15 amino acids. The CDR3 sequence: CAWSVLDWADYEQYF. The CDR3, as DNA: TGTGCCTGGAGTGTGCTAGACTGGGCAGACTACGAGCAGTACTTC. Together with reference TRBV30 and TRBJ2-7, the CDR3 gives the full variable domain: SQTIHQWPATLVQPVGSPLSLECTVEGTSNPNLYWYRQAAGRGLQLLFYSVGIGQISSEVPQNLSASRPQDRQFILSSKKLLLSDSGFYLCAWSVLDWADYEQYFGPGTRLTVT.

The chain employs TRBV10-3 and TRBJ1-2; a weak D match, TRBD1 (5 bases). There are 12 residues in the CDR3. The germline V gene has CDR1 ENHRY and CDR2 SYGVKD. V gave up 3 bases and J gave up 7 bases, with 9 bases separating them. The CDR3 DNA is TGTGCCATCAGTGAACAGGCGGGTGGCTACACCTTC. Translated: CAISEQAGGYTF.

The chain links TRBV7-8 to TRBJ2-6; a weak D match, TRBD1 (6 bases). This CDR3 comprises 17 residues. Germline CDR1 is SGHVS and CDR2 is FQNEAQ. Trimming cost V 5 bases and J 2 bases, with 16 bases left between them. The CDR3 is CASSVYRVTPGANVLTF. The CDR3 DNA follows: TGTGCCAGCAGCGTATACAGGGTTACCCCTGGGGCCAACGTCCTGACTTTC. Supplemented by reference TRBV7-8 and TRBJ2-6, the full variable domain reads GAGVSQSPRYKVAKRGQDVALRCDPISGHVSLFWYQQALGQGPEFLTYFQNEAQLDKSGLPSDRFFAERPEGSVSTLKIQRTQQEDSAVYLCASSVYRVTPGANVLTFGAGSRLTVL.

The CDR3 nucleotides read TGTGCCTGGAGTGTACAGAGGAACACTGAAGCTTTCTTT. Encoded protein: CAWSVQRNTEAFF. The rearrangement joins TRBV30 to TRBJ1-1; D unclear. Germline values: CDR1 GTSNPN, CDR2 SVGIG (reference sequence). This CDR3 has 13 residues. The V end was cut by 0 bases, the J end by 1 base, with 6 bases between. The full variable domain, with the rest looked up from reference TRBV30 and TRBJ1-1, is SQTIHQWPATLVQPVGSPLSLECTVEGTSNPNLYWYRQAAGRGLQLLFYSVGIGQISSEVPQNLSASRPQDRQFILSSKKLLLSDSGFYLCAWSVQRNTEAFFGQGTRLTVV.